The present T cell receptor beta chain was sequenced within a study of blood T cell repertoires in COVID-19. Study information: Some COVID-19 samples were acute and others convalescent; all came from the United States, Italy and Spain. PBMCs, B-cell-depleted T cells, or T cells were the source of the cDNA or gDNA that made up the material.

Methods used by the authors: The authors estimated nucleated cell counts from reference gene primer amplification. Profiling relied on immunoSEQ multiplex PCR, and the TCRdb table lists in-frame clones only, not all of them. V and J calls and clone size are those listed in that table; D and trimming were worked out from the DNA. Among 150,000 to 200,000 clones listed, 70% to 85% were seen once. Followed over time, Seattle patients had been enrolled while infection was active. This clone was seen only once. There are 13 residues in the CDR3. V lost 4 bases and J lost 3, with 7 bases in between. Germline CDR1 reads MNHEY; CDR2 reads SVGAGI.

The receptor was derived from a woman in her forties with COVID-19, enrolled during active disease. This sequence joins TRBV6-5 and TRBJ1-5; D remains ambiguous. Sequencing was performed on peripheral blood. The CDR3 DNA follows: TGTGCCAGCAGTTTAGTAGACAATCAGCCCCAGCATTTT. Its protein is CASSLVDNQPQHF.